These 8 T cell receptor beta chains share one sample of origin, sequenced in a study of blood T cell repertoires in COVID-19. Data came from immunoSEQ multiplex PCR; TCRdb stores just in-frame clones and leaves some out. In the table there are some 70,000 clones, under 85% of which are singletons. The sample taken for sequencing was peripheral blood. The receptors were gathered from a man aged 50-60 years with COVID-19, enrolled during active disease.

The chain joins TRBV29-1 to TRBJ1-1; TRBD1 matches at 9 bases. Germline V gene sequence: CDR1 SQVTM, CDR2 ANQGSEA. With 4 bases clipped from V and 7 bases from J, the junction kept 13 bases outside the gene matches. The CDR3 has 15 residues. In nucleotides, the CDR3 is TGCAGCGTTGTCGCGTTCTCCGGGACAGGGAATGAAGCTTTCTTT. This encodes CSVVAFSGTGNEAFF. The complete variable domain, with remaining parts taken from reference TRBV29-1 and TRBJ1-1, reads SAVISQKPSRDICQRGTSLTIQCQVDSQVTMMFWYRQQPGQSLTLIATANQGSEATYESGFVIDKFPISRPNLTFSTLTVSNMSPEDSSIYLCSVVAFSGTGNEAFFGQGTRLTVV.

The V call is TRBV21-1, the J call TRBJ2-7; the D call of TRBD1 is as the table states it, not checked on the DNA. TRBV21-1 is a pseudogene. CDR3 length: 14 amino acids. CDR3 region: CASICRVMFYEQYF. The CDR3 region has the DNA TGTGCCAGCATATGCAGGGTAATGTTCTACGAGCAGTACTTC.

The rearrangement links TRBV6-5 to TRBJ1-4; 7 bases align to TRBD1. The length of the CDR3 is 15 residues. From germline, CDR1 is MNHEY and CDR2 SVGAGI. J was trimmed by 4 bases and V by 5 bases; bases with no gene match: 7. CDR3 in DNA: TGTGCCAGCAGTCCTACGGGACAGAGTAATGAAAAACTGTTTTTT. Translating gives CASSPTGQSNEKLFF.

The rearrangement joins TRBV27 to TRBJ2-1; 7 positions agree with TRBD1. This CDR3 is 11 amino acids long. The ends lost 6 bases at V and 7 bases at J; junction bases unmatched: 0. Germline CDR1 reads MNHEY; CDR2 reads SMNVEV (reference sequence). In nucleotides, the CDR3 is TGTGCCAGCAGCAGGGGGAATGAGCAGTTCTTC. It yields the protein CASSRGNEQFF.

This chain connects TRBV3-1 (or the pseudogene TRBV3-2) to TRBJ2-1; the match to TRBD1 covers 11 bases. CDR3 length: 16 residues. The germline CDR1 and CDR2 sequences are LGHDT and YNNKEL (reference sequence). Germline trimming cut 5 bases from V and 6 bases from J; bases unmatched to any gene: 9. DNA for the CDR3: TGTGCCAGCAGCTTCTTTTGGACAGGGGGCATCAATGAGCAGTTCTTC. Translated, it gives CASSFFWTGGINEQFF.

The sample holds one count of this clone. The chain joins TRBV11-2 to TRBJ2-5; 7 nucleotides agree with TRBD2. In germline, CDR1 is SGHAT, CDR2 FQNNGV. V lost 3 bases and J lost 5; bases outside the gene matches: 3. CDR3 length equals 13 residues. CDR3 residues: CASSFGEGETQYF. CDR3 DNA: TGTGCCAGCAGCTTCGGGGAGGGCGAGACCCAGTACTTC.

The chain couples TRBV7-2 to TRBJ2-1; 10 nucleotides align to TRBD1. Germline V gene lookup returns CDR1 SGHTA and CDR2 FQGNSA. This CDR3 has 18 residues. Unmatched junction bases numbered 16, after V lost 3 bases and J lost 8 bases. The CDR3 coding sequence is TGTGCCAGCAGCTTGGGTCCACCTGCGGGGACAGGGGATTATGAGCAGTTCTTC. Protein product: CASSLGPPAGTGDYEQFF.

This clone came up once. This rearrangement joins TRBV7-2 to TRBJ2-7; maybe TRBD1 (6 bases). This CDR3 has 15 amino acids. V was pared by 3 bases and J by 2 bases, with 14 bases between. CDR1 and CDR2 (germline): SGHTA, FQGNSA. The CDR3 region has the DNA TGTGCCAGCAGCTTGGGGCAGGGGTGGGCCTACGAGCAGTACTTC. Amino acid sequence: CASSLGQGWAYEQYF.